What follows is one T cell receptor beta chain and its context. What antigen it recognizes has not been identified. Per-base qualities were not stored, and no clone one base away is much larger. Library generation was performed with the immunoSEQ multiplex PCR assay. The multiplex PCR relied on a mix of 60 forward primers for TCR Vbeta segments and 13 reverse primers for TCR Jbeta segments. The CDR3 region of rearranged TCR beta genes was amplified from genomic DNA with a multiplex PCR assay. Amplified TCR beta libraries were sequenced as 87-base-pair reads on the Illumina HiSeq System. The original pipeline was this. A later analysis counted about 80 million unique TCR beta chains across the roughly 700 repertoires, and roughly 10 million of these chains were shared by at least two donors. Raw reads were error-corrected and collapsed into unique sequences by a nearest-neighbor algorithm in which closely related sequences were merged to remove PCR and sequencing errors. Alignment of CDR3 sequences to IMGT reference sequences was used to assign V, D and J gene segments. Each retained sequence needed at least a six-nucleotide match to both a V gene segment and a J gene segment. Rearrangements were classified as productive when the CDR3 lacked stop codons and remained in frame with V and J, and all other rearrangements were classified as non-productive. CDR3 was defined according to IMGT convention as the region running from the second conserved V-encoded cysteine to the conserved J-encoded phenylalanine. The earlier analysis of around 640 of the donors excluded sequences that lacked an unambiguous match to a single V gene segment. In an earlier analysis of approximately 560 of the donors, a V segment was called functional when productive rearrangements were above 56.7%, and segregating when the standard deviation between donors exceeded 5%. A statistical classification framework was built to diagnose cytomegalovirus status from the catalog of TCR beta chain sequences. V and J gene assignment, in a later analysis, came from comparing TCR nucleotide sequences with IMGT/GENE-DB human TR gene sequences. A later analysis assigned CDR3 sequences and most-parsimonious VDJ recombination scenarios with the TCRdist pipeline. In a later analysis, each TCR beta chain was defined by its CDR3 amino acid sequence together with its V-gene family, and reads lacking a unique V-gene family were excluded. A later analysis removed roughly 590 highly shared, low-generation-probability nucleotide sequences to deal with suspected cross-contamination and a sequencing artifact. A later analysis calculated a clonal expansion index for each public chain from normalized within-repertoire ranks of inferred template counts. Generation probabilities in a later analysis came from a VDJ recombination model fitted to out-of-frame rearrangements, and those results were checked against IGoR. Hypergeometric tests were used in a later analysis to score TCR-TCR, TCR-HLA and TCR-CMV co-occurrence, with a repertoire-size bias correction applied to the TCR pairs. To estimate false discovery rates, a later analysis permuted the HLA or CMV assignments 20 times. In a later analysis, co-occurring TCRs were grouped with DBSCAN, and TCRdist sequence similarity was added when clustering was performed within HLA-allele-positive subsets. Repertoires with fewer than 30,000 or more than 120,000 public chains were left out of co-occurrence clustering, as were four to six repertoires with anomalous nucleotide sharing. In its TCRdb copy, this immuneACCESS table keeps in-frame sequences only and misses some clones. Where compared with another copy, unresolved V genes explain less than half of these, and the others have no known cause. V and J calls and clone size are as listed in that table; D and trimming were resolved from the DNA. In this sample the table shows about 200,000 clones, almost 80% of which occur a single time. The biggest ten clones account for over 1.5% of the sample.

The data are from a study of cytomegalovirus exposure and HLA in healthy donors (dated by TCRdb to 2017 to 2019). In terms of the full investigation: An earlier analysis of 587 of the donors reported 276 Gb of sequence data and 95 million to 130 million unique TCR beta sequences obtained from around 190 million T cells. Approximately 310 gigabases of sequencing data and around 80 million unique TCR sequences made up an early release that covered roughly 670 HLA-typed donors. Among the roughly 400 genotyped donors, around 81% belonged to the genetic ancestry cluster associated with self-reported Caucasian donors. The aim of the study was to test whether cataloging public T cell receptors could identify signatures of past pathogen exposure. Using immunosequencing, the study profiled T cell repertoires from 666 subjects and related those repertoires to cytomegalovirus serostatus. Besides the first cohort of about 730 subjects, a separate validation cohort made up of 120 different subjects was used. To predict cytomegalovirus infection status, the study combined high-throughput TCR immunosequencing, statistical association of individual TCRs with disease status, and machine learning. In a later analysis, previously published TCR beta repertoires from about 670 donors were re-analyzed and high-resolution HLA genotyping was added so that TCR occurrence patterns could be studied. Rather than using new phenotypic data, the later analysis identified candidate immune exposures from TCR beta sequences and from how often those sequences occurred across donors. In an earlier analysis of several hundred of the donors, high-throughput TCR beta sequencing was used to judge whether each TCR beta V gene segment behaved as functional or pseudogenic. Donor age, sex, ethnicity and CMV serostatus were compiled together with the repertoire data. In a later genetic analysis, genome-wide SNP genotypes for about 65% of the roughly 670 donors were used, and that subset was treated as a discovery cohort. All discovery cohort repertoires had been generated using a single sequencing platform. Class I and class II HLA loci were covered by the typing at four-digit resolution. Typing coverage varied by locus: about 620-640 donors for A, B, C, DRB1 and DQB1; more than 500 for DQA1; approximately 610 for DPA1; 450 to 480 for DPB1. Roughly 5 DR-DQ haplotypes were handled as single units for association and clustering because linkage in the cohort was strong. Among roughly 400 genotyped donors of the cohort, an average of around 220,000 unique TCR beta nucleotide sequences was sequenced per donor, of which 15% to 20% were non-productive.

The CDR3 runs 16 residues from the cysteine to the phenylalanine. Here the CDR3 DNA is all that survives: 48 bases in frame from base 1. V is cut back by 2 bases and J by 5 bases, with 11 bases in the junction unmatched. The germline V gene yields LGHNT for CDR1 and FRNRAP for CDR2. General study outcomes and caveats: A total of about 180 TCR beta chains were listed by the study as associated with cytomegalovirus. Most TCR sequences were seen in very few donors, while some public TCRs were found in many individuals. A later analysis reported that several top co-occurrence clusters appeared linked to parvovirus B19, influenza, CMV and Epstein-Barr virus. A cluster of highly shared sequence variants was judged likely to be a technical artifact of the sequencing pipeline. Specific HLA alleles were associated with 18,000 or so TCR beta sequences at a false discovery rate of 0.05 in a later analysis. V-gene and J-gene trimming of TCR beta chains was associated with a missense DCLRE1C variant in a later genetic analysis, and the association was replicated in an independent cohort. Some IMGT-functional V segments, including TRBV6-2 and TRBV6-3, could not be told apart with the 87-base-pair reads, so those segments were excluded. In vitro tests confirmed that a few of the cytomegalovirus-associated TCR beta chains recognize cytomegalovirus antigens. A later genetic analysis reported fewer N-insertions in productive TCRs among donors in an Asian-associated ancestry cluster than the roughly 700-donor mean. It was suggested by the authors that the approach could potentially be generalized to other disease states and immunological phenotypes. In an earlier analysis of some 540 of the donors, most TCR beta V segments appeared in productive rearrangements about 87% or about 30% of the time, broadly matching IMGT annotations. Linkage disequilibrium might explain the correlated functional status among segregating V segments, but an unknown experimental factor could not be ruled out. Because HLA typing was unavailable for some donors at each locus, only the typed subset was used in association tests. Roughly uniform sequencing depth across donors was assumed in presence/absence analyses, although this assumption may not hold. Cytomegalovirus status was reported to be diagnosed by the classifier with high specificity and sensitivity in both the original and validation cohorts. Assigning TCR associations to individual alleles was difficult when HLA alleles, especially DR and DQ, strongly co-occurred. This cohort had only TCR beta chains sequenced, and the lack of alpha or paired-chain data limited which features could be detected. For the cohort, immune exposure information was limited to CMV serostatus. A further reported finding was that TCR beta sequences accurately predicted the HLA-A and HLA-B alleles for most subjects in the first cohort. In a later analysis, TCR association rates were found to vary across HLA loci, with the most associated TCRs seen for DRB1 alleles and the fewest for HLA-C alleles. Most CMV-associated TCR beta chains appeared to be HLA-restricted in a later analysis, and the HLA associations seemed to be driven largely by CMV exposure. In a later analysis, HLA-associated TCR beta chains were found to be more clonally expanded and to have lower generation probabilities than equally common non-associated chains. The earlier analysis of almost 600 of the donors excluded roughly 17 rarely observed V segments, including chromosome 9 orphons, because counts were too low.

In total, 630 or so healthy bone marrow donors made up the cohort. At the time of sampling, every cohort member was nominally healthy, though immune exposures that went unrecorded were likely present. The donor was CMV seronegative and belonged to the group of around 400 seronegative cohort members. Every donor gave a peripheral blood sample, and the peripheral blood mononuclear cells from that sample were used for TCR beta sequencing. Genomic DNA extraction from the blood cell samples was performed with the Qiagen DNeasy Blood Extraction Kit. The sequence came from a male donor in good health and CMV-seronegative. The V and J segments used are TRBV12-5 and TRBJ1-1; 7 bases in the middle match TRBD1. Material: PBMCs. Read as DNA, the sequence is TGTGCTAGTGGTTTGAAGACAGGGATAGCGGGGACTGAAGCTTTCTTT. The resulting protein is CASGLKTGIAGTEAFF.